The source of this TCR beta chain is a study of identical twins (dated by TCRdb to 2016 to 2017). Background on the whole study: TCR alpha and beta repertoires from monozygotic twins, unrelated adults of various ages and cord blood were deep-sequenced to test whether fetal clonotypes persist. To rule out contamination, replicate twin experiments were performed at different times with different library preparation protocols. General conclusions and limits of the study: Compared with coincidental sharing between unrelated individuals, out-of-frame TCR alpha sequences shared between twins showed an excess of sequences with low generation probability. Out-of-frame TCR alpha sharing in monozygotic twins was systematically underestimated by recombination models, whereas sharing between unrelated individuals was in agreement with the recombination models. Fewer insertions were carried by abundant cord blood beta clonotypes; a weaker similar trend was observed in young adult naive repertoires, while no such trend was observed in memory repertoires. Zero-insertion analyses could be partly confounded by invariant T cells such as MAIT and iNKT, although diverse VJ usage argued against such confounding for most clonotypes. Excess twin sharing in beta out-of-frame sequences was weaker because fewer shared sequences lowered the signal-to-noise ratio. Because the same donors could not be followed over many years, the conclusions depended on cross-sectional statistical analysis.

All donors were healthy Caucasians. Three pairs of female monozygotic twins, all aged about 18 to 30 years, made up the twin cohort. Peripheral blood mononuclear cells were used as the source from which RNA for TCR libraries was isolated. Library preparation used 5' RACE. TCRdb names Illumina HiSeq 2000 as the instrument used. Template switching introduced a universal primer binding site; the final cDNA contained a unique molecular identifier, enabling accurate counting of TCR cDNA molecules. Specific primers in the conserved constant-segment region were used to synthesize first-strand cDNA for the TCR alpha and beta chains. To control for contamination, every cDNA library was double barcoded, receiving both a SMART-Mk sample barcode and Illumina barcodes. Two successive PCR steps introduced TruSeq adapter sequences along with Illumina sample barcodes. Sequencing of the TCR alpha and beta cDNA libraries was done on the Illumina HiSeq platform using custom primers. Turning to the authors' computational methods: MiGEC processed the raw reads to extract unique molecular identifiers, while MiXCR was used to determine the CDR3 positions. Recombination models were inferred per individual with the repgenHMM and IGoR tools using an EM algorithm. The tcR package in R was used for shared clonotype analysis, with sharing normalized by the product of cloneset sizes. To study raw recombination without the effects of thymic and clonal selection, out-of-frame nonproductive sequences were analyzed. The public reads were reprocessed in TCRdb via fastp at Q25 and MiXCR, keeping in-frame beta chains. Here each entry gathers all rows of one CDR3 protein and keeps the most common genes and DNA. The V and J calls shown here were made by TCRdb, not taken from the authors' results. This sample has 550,000 to 800,000 distinct CDR3 sequences in its table, and 7.1% of those were observed once. In total, the top ten clones hold approximately 1.5% of the sample.

CDR1 LGHDT and CDR2 YNNKEL were looked up in the germline V gene (reference sequence). V was cut back by 0 bases and J by 3 bases, leaving a gap of 6 bases between them. Including cysteine and phenylalanine, the CDR3 has 13 amino acids. Kept here is only the CDR3 DNA, which spans 39 bases and is read in frame from base 1. The table lists this clonotype with a few counts. There is no known antigen for this receptor. It has no much larger one-base neighbor in the sample; base qualities were not kept. These data also featured in a second study, about yellow fever vaccine responses in identical twins. The second study reports: The T cell response to vaccination in identical twins was reported by the authors to appear partly convergent and partly personalized. Focusing on identical twins, the study followed the T cell clones that responded to the vaccine, and did so with precision.

Recombination linked TRBV3-1 to TRBJ2-7, with no confident D gene call. The receptor comes from a woman aged 18 to 35 in good health. Sequenced: PBMCs. The sequenced DNA: TGTGCCAGCAGCCAAGATGTTAACTACGAGCAGTACTTC. Translated, it gives CASSQDVNYEQYF.